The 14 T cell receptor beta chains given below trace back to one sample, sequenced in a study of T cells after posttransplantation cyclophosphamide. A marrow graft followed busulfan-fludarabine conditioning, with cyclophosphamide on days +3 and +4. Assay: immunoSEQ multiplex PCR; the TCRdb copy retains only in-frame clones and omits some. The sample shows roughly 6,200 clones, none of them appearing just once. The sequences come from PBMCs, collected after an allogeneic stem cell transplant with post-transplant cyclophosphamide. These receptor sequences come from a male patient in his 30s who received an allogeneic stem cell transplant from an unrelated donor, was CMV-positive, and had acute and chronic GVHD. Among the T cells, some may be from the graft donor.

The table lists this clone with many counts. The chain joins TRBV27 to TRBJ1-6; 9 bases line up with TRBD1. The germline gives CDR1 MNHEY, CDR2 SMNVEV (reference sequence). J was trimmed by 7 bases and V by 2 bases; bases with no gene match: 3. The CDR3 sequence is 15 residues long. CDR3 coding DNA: TGTGCCAGCAGTTTAGGGACAGGGATCAATTCACCCCTCCACTTT. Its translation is CASSLGTGINSPLHF.

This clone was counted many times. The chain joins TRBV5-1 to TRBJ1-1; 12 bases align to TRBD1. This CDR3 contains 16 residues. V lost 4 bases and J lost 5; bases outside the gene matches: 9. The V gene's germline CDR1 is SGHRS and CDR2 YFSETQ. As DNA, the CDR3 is TGCGCCAGCAGCGGGAGGGGACAGGGGGCGAGGACTGAAGCTTTCTTT. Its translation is CASSGRGQGARTEAFF. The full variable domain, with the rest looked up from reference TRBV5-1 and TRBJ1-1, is KAGVTQTPRYLIKTRGQQVTLSCSPISGHRSVSWYQQTPGQGLQFLFEYFSETQRNKGNFPGRFSGRQFSNSRSEMNVSTLELGDSALYLCASSGRGQGARTEAFFGQGTRLTVV.

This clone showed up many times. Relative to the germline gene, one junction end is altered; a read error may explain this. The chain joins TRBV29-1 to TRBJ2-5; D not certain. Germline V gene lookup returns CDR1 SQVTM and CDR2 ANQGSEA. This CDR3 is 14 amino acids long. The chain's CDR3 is CSAEGQALTETQYF. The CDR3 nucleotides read TGCAGCGCTGAAGGCCAGGCCCTGACGGAGACCCAGTACTTC.

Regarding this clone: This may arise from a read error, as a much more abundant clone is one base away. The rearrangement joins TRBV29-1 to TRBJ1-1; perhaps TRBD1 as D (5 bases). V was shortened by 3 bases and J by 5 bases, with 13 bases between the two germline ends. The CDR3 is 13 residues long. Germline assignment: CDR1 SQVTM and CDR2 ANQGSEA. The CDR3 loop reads CSVDMAGWTEAFF. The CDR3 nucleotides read TGCAGCGTTGATATGGCAGGGTGGACTGAAGCTTTCTTT.

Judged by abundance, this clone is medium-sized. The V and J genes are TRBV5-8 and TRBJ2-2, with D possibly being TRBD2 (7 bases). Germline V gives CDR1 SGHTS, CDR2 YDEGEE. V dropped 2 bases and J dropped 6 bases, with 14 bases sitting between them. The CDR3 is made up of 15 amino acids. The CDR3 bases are TGTGCCAGCAGCTTCACTCGGGGGGCCGCCGGGGAGCTGTTTTTT. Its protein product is CASSFTRGAAGELFF.

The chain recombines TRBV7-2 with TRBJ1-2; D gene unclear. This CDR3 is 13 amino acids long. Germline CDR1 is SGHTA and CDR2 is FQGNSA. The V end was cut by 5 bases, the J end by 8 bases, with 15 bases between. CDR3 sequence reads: CASSLAVGGGYTF. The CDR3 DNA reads TGTGCCAGCAGCCTGGCGGTAGGAGGCGGCTACACCTTC.

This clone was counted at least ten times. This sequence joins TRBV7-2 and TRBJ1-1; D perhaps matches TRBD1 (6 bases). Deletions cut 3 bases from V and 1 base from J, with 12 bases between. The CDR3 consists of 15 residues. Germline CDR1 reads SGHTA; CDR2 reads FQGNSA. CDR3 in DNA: TGTGCCAGCAGCTTCACAGGGCCGGGGAACACTGAAGCTTTCTTT. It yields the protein CASSFTGPGNTEAFF.

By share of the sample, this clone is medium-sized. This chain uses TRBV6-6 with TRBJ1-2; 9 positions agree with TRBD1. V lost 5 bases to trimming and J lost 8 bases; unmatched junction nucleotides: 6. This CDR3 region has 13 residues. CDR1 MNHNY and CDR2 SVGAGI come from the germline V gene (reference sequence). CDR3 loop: CASSLTGGRGYTF. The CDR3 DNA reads TGTGCCAGCAGTCTAACAGGGGGCCGGGGCTACACCTTC.

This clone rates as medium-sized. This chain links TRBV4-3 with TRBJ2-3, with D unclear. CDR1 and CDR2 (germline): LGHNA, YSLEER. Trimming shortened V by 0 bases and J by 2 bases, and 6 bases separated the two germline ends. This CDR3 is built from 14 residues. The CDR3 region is CASSQDQDTDTQYF. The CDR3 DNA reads TGCGCCAGCAGCCAAGATCAGGACACAGATACGCAGTATTTT.

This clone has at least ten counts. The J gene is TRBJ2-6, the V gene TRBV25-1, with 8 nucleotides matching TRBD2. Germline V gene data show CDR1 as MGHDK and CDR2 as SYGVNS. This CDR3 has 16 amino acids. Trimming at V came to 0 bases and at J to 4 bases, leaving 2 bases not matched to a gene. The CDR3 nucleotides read TGTGCCAGCAGTGAATACGGGGGGGCCGGGGCCAACGTCCTGACTTTC. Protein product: CASSEYGGAGANVLTF.

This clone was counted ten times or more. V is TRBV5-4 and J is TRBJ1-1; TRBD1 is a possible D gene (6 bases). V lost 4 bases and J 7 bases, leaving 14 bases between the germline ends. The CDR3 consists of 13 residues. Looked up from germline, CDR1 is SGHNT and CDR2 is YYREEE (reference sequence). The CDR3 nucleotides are TGTGCCAGCAGCGTTACAGGGTATGGTGAAGCTTTCTTT. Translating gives CASSVTGYGEAFF.

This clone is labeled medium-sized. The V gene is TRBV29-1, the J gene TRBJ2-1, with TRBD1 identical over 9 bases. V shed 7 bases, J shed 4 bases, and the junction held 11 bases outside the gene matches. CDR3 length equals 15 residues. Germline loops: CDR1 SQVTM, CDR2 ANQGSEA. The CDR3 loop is CSAERRDRVYNEQFF. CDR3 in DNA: TGCAGCGCAGAGAGACGGGACAGGGTTTACAATGAGCAGTTCTTC.

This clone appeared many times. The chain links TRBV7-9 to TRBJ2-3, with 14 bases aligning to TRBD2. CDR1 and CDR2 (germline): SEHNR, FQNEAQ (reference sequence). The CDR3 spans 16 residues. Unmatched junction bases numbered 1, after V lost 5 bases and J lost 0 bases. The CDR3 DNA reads TGTGCCAGCAGCCGACTAGCGGGAGGGAGCACAGATACGCAGTATTTT. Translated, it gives CASSRLAGGSTDTQYF.

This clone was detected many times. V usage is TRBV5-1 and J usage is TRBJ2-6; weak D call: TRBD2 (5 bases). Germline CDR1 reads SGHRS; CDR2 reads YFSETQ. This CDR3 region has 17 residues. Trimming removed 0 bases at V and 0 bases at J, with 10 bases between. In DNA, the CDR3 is TGCGCCAGCAGCTTGGCGCAGCTAGCCTCTGGGGCCAACGTCCTGACTTTC. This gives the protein CASSLAQLASGANVLTF. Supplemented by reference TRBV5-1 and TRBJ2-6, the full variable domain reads KAGVTQTPRYLIKTRGQQVTLSCSPISGHRSVSWYQQTPGQGLQFLFEYFSETQRNKGNFPGRFSGRQFSNSRSEMNVSTLELGDSALYLCASSLAQLASGANVLTFGAGSRLTVL.